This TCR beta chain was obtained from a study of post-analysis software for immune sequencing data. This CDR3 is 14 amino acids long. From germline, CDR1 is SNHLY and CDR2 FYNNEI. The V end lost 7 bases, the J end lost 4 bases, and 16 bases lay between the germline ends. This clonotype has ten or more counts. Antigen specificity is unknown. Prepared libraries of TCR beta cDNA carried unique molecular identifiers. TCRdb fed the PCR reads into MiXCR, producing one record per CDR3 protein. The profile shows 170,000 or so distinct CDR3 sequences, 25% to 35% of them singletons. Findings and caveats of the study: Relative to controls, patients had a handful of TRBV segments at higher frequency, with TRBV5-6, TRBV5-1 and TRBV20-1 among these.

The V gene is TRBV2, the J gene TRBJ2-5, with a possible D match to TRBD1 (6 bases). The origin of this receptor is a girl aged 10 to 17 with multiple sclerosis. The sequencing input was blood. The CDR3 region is CASNQLQGSETQYF. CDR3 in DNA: TGTGCCAGCAACCAGTTACAGGGTTCAGAGACCCAGTACTTC.